The next 5 T cell receptor beta chains were all read from a single sample in a study of vaccination effects on CD4 cells after COVID-19. Within the ViraFEST assay, antigen-specific CD4+ T cells underwent expansion with viral peptide pools prior to sequencing. After around ten days in culture, the CD4+ T cells were isolated. Negative nucleocapsid antibody tests before and after vaccination confirmed no previous SARS-CoV-2 infection. Libraries were prepared by immunoSEQ multiplex PCR; TCRdb keeps only in-frame clonotypes and omits some of them. The sample shows about 73,000 clones, around 74% of them seen only once. Their antigens are not known. The sample consisted of CD4+ T cells from PBMCs cultured with HCoV-NL63 spike peptides, taken before COVID-19 vaccination. The receptor source for this set is a human donor who received a COVID-19 vaccine.

The chain is built from TRBV24-1 and TRBJ2-3; TRBD1 matches at 7 bases. Germline V gene lookup returns CDR1 KGHDR and CDR2 SFDVKD. Trimming at V came to 5 bases and at J to 7 bases, leaving 8 bases not matched to a gene. The CDR3 covers 14 residues. This CDR3 is CATSVKGGSYTQYF. CDR3 in DNA: TGTGCCACCAGTGTTAAAGGGGGCAGCTATACGCAGTATTTT.

This clone was counted between two and nine times. This chain links TRBV5-1 with TRBJ2-1, with 8 nucleotides matching TRBD2. The CDR3 totals 16 residues. With 0 bases clipped from V and 4 bases from J, the junction kept 6 bases outside the gene matches. Germline lookup yields CDR1 SGHRS and CDR2 YFSETQ. As DNA, the CDR3 is TGCGCCAGCAGCTTGGCGCGGGGGGTCGGGTACAATGAGCAGTTCTTC. Protein product: CASSLARGVGYNEQFF. Complete variable domain (other parts from reference TRBV5-1 and TRBJ2-1): KAGVTQTPRYLIKTRGQQVTLSCSPISGHRSVSWYQQTPGQGLQFLFEYFSETQRNKGNFPGRFSGRQFSNSRSEMNVSTLELGDSALYLCASSLARGVGYNEQFFGPGTRLTVL.

The chain joins TRBV6-5 to TRBJ1-6, with a tentative D call TRBD1 (6 bases). CDR3 size: 15 residues. V was clipped by 8 bases and J by 10 bases, with 21 bases between them. From germline, CDR1 is MNHEY and CDR2 SVGAGI. The CDR3 sequence: CASSGGPTGGSPLHF. CDR3 sequence (DNA): TGTGCCAGCTCTGGGGGGCCCACCGGGGGATCACCCCTCCACTTT.

The rearrangement uses TRBV2 and TRBJ2-1; 11 nucleotides line up with TRBD1. V gave up 4 bases and J gave up 6 bases; unmatched junction bases: 11. The CDR3 consists of 17 residues. Germline V lookup: CDR1 SNHLY, CDR2 FYNNEI. The CDR3 DNA follows: TGTGCCAGCAGTGGACGACCGCTGGGGACAGGGGGCAATGAGCAGTTCTTC. Protein: CASSGRPLGTGGNEQFF.

This clone was found a few times. V and J are TRBV5-1 and TRBJ1-6, with D tentatively TRBD1 (6 bases). The V gene lost 4 bases and the J gene lost 7 bases, with 12 bases spanning the gap. Germline CDR1 and CDR2: SGHRS and YFSETQ. The CDR3 extends over 14 amino acids. CDR3 sequence: CASSRVGGNSPLHF. The CDR3 nucleotides read TGCGCCAGCAGCCGAGTAGGGGGGAATTCACCCCTCCACTTT.